The next 29 T cell receptor beta chains were all read from a single sample in a study of radiotherapy plus CTLA-4 blockade in lung cancer. Method: immunoSEQ multiplex PCR; TCRdb's copy keeps in-frame clones and lacks some. This table has 75,000 to 95,000 clones, roughly 80% appearing once. The material sequenced was peripheral blood, taken from a patient treated with radiotherapy plus ipilimumab. These TCRs come from a human donor with non-small cell lung cancer that progressed on radiotherapy plus ipilimumab.

The chain links TRBV11-2 to TRBJ2-5, with TRBD1 matching 7 bases. The CDR3 totals 15 residues. CDR1 and CDR2 from the germline V gene are SGHAT and FQNNGV. The V and J ends lost 5 bases and 2 bases, in that order; junction bases with no gene match: 8. The CDR3 reads CASSATGTEQETQYF. Here the CDR3 DNA reads TGTGCCAGCAGCGCGACCGGGACAGAGCAAGAGACCCAGTACTTC.

The chain is built from TRBV6-5 and TRBJ1-1; D is perhaps TRBD1 (5 bases). Germline V gives CDR1 MNHEY, CDR2 SVGAGI. This CDR3 spans 13 amino acids. V was pared by 2 bases and J by 3 bases, with 7 bases between. CDR3 nucleotides: TGTGCCAGCAGTTACGGGGGGGACACTGAAGCTTTCTTT. As protein: CASSYGGDTEAFF.

Only a few counts were recorded for this clone. The chain has TRBV4-2 and TRBJ2-3, with 9 nucleotides matching TRBD1. This CDR3 comprises 14 residues. With 7 bases clipped from V and 2 bases from J, the junction kept 4 bases outside the gene matches. Germline CDR1 and CDR2: LGHNA and YNFKEQ. DNA for the CDR3: TGTGCCAGCACCGGGACAGGGAACACAGATACGCAGTATTTT. Translating it yields CASTGTGNTDTQYF.

The chain employs TRBV11-2 and TRBJ2-3; D unresolved. The germline V gene has CDR1 SGHAT and CDR2 FQNNGV. This CDR3 has 15 residues. Trimming took 5 bases from V and 0 from J, leaving 12 bases between them. The CDR3 loop is CASSLTPTSTDTQYF. CDR3 coding DNA: TGTGCCAGCAGCCTCACCCCGACTAGCACAGATACGCAGTATTTT.

The V gene is TRBV29-1, the J gene TRBJ2-7, with TRBD1 matching over 10 bases. The CDR3 loop spans 15 amino acids. Germline V lookup: CDR1 SQVTM, CDR2 ANQGSEA. V dropped 6 bases and J dropped 3; count of bases not matched to a gene: 11. This CDR3 reads CSVLGGDRGVYEQYF. The CDR3 nucleotides are TGCAGCGTGCTGGGGGGGGACAGGGGAGTCTACGAGCAGTACTTC.

The V call is TRBV6-1, the J call TRBJ2-5; a possible D gene is TRBD2 (6 bases). The CDR3 has 13 amino acids. Germline values: CDR1 MNHNS, CDR2 SASEGT. The germline V and J ends were trimmed by 6 bases and 1 base, with 9 bases remaining between them. In DNA form, the CDR3 reads TGTGCCAGCAGACGGGGGTTCCAAGAGACCCAGTACTTC. Residues: CASRRGFQETQYF.

This clone was seen just once. The rearrangement uses TRBV7-9 and TRBJ1-1; D remains ambiguous. The CDR3 covers 14 residues. With 2 bases removed from V and 7 bases from J, the gap between germline ends came to 14 bases. Looked up from germline, CDR1 is SEHNR and CDR2 is FQNEAQ (reference sequence). CDR3 protein: CASSLSAPGYEAFF. CDR3 bases: TGTGCCAGCAGCTTATCAGCGCCCGGTTATGAAGCTTTCTTT.

This chain uses TRBV6-1 with TRBJ2-7; no clear D. The length of the CDR3 is 13 residues. V lost 0 bases and J 6 bases, leaving 9 bases between the germline ends. CDR1 and CDR2 (germline): MNHNS, SASEGT. CDR3: CASSEARLPEQYF. The CDR3 DNA reads as TGTGCCAGCAGTGAAGCCCGCCTGCCCGAGCAGTACTTC.

This chain uses TRBV2 with TRBJ2-7; tentatively, D is TRBD1 (8 bases). Germline loops: CDR1 SNHLY, CDR2 FYNNEI. CDR3 length: 13 residues. Deletions cut 8 bases from V and 9 bases from J, with 20 bases between. The CDR3 protein is CASDTGGESRQYF. The CDR3 nucleotides read TGTGCCAGCGATACAGGGGGGGAGAGTCGGCAGTACTTC.

The CDR3 nucleotides read TGTGCCAGCAGCGTTGGGACTAGCGGGAGCCGGCGGCCCAATGAGCAGTTCTTC. It is translated as CASSVGTSGSRRPNEQFF. The chain employs TRBV9 and TRBJ2-1; TRBD2 agrees at 14 bases. Looked up from germline, CDR1 is SGDLS and CDR2 is YYNGEE. This CDR3 has 18 amino acids. Trimming at V came to 2 bases and at J to 6 bases, leaving 10 bases not matched to a gene.

The chain links TRBV6-6 to TRBJ1-5; unclear D gene. Germline V gives CDR1 MNHNY, CDR2 SVGAGI (reference sequence). The ends were cut back, 5 bases at V and 4 bases at J, with 9 bases in the middle. CDR3 length: 13 amino acids. CDR3 amino acids: CASSTGRNQPQHF. The CDR3 DNA is TGTGCCAGCAGTACGGGGAGAAATCAGCCCCAGCATTTT.

The chain carries TRBV7-9 and TRBJ1-2; D is ambiguous. CDR3 length: 17 residues. V was pared by 4 bases and J by 4 bases, with 22 bases between. The germline V gene has CDR1 SEHNR and CDR2 FQNEAQ (reference sequence). In DNA form, the CDR3 reads TGTGCCAGCAGCTCACTTGACTGGGTTGAACGCGGCTATGGCTACACCTTC. Protein: CASSSLDWVERGYGYTF.

V usage is TRBV10-3 and J usage is TRBJ2-5, with 7 bases aligning to TRBD1. Germline trimming cut 7 bases from V and 2 bases from J; bases unmatched to any gene: 7. CDR1 and CDR2 (germline): ENHRY, SYGVKD. The CDR3 covers 14 residues. The CDR3 bases are TGTGCCATCAAAGACAGGGAAACTCAAGAGACCCAGTACTTC. It translates to CAIKDRETQETQYF.

V and J are TRBV27 and TRBJ1-5; TRBD1 matches 8 bases. The CDR3 length is 15 residues. V lost 6 bases, J lost 4 bases, and 8 bases stayed unmatched. Germline lookup yields CDR1 MNHEY and CDR2 SMNVEV (reference sequence). This chain's CDR3 is CASRPGQGWNQPQHF. CDR3 DNA: TGTGCCAGCAGGCCCGGACAGGGCTGGAATCAGCCCCAGCATTTT.

This sequence joins TRBV28 and TRBJ2-5; 8 bases map to TRBD1. Germline CDR1 is MDHEN and CDR2 is SYDVKM. This CDR3 has 13 residues. With 7 bases clipped from V and 1 base from J, the junction kept 2 bases outside the gene matches. Here the CDR3 reads CASKTGVQETQYF. The CDR3 bases are TGTGCCAGCAAGACAGGGGTCCAAGAGACCCAGTACTTC.

The chain has TRBV2 and TRBJ2-7; D call uncertain. The V gene's germline CDR1 is SNHLY and CDR2 FYNNEI. This CDR3 has 12 residues. The V end lost 3 bases, the J end lost 3 bases, and 6 bases lay between the germline ends. Here the CDR3 DNA reads TGTGCCAGCAGTGACGCCCACTACGAGCAGTACTTC. It is translated as CASSDAHYEQYF.

This rearrangement joins TRBV5-6 to TRBJ2-3, with 10 bases matching TRBD1. The trim removed 4 bases at V and 8 bases at J, leaving 10 bases unmatched. CDR3 size: 15 residues. Germline lookup yields CDR1 SGHDT and CDR2 YYEEEE. CDR3 in amino acids: CASSRRTGGVGTQYF. CDR3 nucleotides: TGTGCCAGCAGCCGGAGGACAGGGGGAGTCGGTACGCAGTATTTT.

This clone was seen only once. The rearrangement joins TRBV11-2 to TRBJ2-2, with TRBD2 matching 7 bases. This CDR3 is built from 18 residues. Germline-derived CDR1 and CDR2 are SGHAT and FQNNGV. Trimming at V came to 1 base and at J to 7 bases, leaving 15 bases not matched to a gene. The CDR3 protein is CASSLVALSGTRDGELFF. CDR3 nucleotides: TGTGCCAGCAGCTTAGTTGCCCTGAGCGGGACTCGGGACGGGGAGCTGTTTTTT. The variable domain in full, with the rest retrieved from reference TRBV11-2 and TRBJ2-2, is EAGVAQSPRYKIIEKRQSVAFWCNPISGHATLYWYQQILGQGPKLLIQFQNNGVVDDSQLPKDRFSAERLKGVDSTLKIQPAKLEDSAVYLCASSLVALSGTRDGELFFGEGSRLTVL.

The V and J genes are TRBV10-3 and TRBJ2-5, with no clear D. This CDR3 comprises 14 residues. V was trimmed by 0 bases and J by 0 bases, leaving 5 bases between them. In germline, CDR1 is ENHRY, CDR2 SYGVKD. CDR3 DNA: TGTGCCATCAGTGAGTCTTCCTACCAAGAGACCCAGTACTTC. This gives the protein CAISESSYQETQYF.

The chain uses TRBV2 and TRBJ2-5, with D perhaps matching TRBD1 or TRBD2 (5 bases each). The CDR3 is made up of 15 amino acids. V lost 3 bases, J lost 4 bases, and 15 bases lay in between. Germline CDR1 SNHLY, CDR2 FYNNEI. The CDR3 loop is CASSESIAQGETQYF. Written as DNA, the CDR3 is TGTGCCAGCAGTGAGTCGATAGCGCAGGGAGAGACCCAGTACTTC.

The rearrangement uses TRBV7-3 and TRBJ2-3; D is ambiguous. V shed 4 bases and J shed 1 base, with 6 bases lying between them. CDR1 SGHTA and CDR2 FQGTGA come from the germline V gene. The CDR3 covers 13 residues. The CDR3 here is CASSSRGTDTQYF. The CDR3 nucleotides are TGTGCCAGCAGCTCCCGGGGCACAGATACGCAGTATTTT.

A note on this clone: At one of its ends the junction is not consistent with the germline gene, which may arise from a read error. CDR3 region: CASSYGTLQEAQYF. In DNA, the CDR3 is TGTGCCAGCAGTTACGGGACGTTACAAGAGGCCCAGTACTTC. The V gene is TRBV6-5, the J gene TRBJ2-5; either TRBD1 or TRBD2 may supply D (5 bases each). The CDR3 is 14 amino acids. CDR1 is MNHEY and CDR2 is SVGAGI in the germline V gene.

V usage is TRBV7-9 and J usage is TRBJ1-2; no definite D call. Looked up from germline, CDR1 is SEHNR and CDR2 is FQNEAQ (reference sequence). The CDR3 spans 13 residues. V gave up 5 bases and J gave up 8 bases, with 15 bases separating them. CDR3 region: CASSPRRSVGYTF. CDR3 sequence (DNA): TGTGCCAGCAGCCCACGTCGGTCAGTCGGCTACACCTTC.

The CDR3 sequence: CAWNSEPDTQYF. The CDR3 DNA follows: TGTGCCTGGAATAGCGAGCCAGATACGCAGTATTTT. This chain joins TRBV30 and TRBJ2-3, with a tentative D call TRBD2 (5 bases). The CDR3 covers 12 residues. The germline CDR1 and CDR2 sequences are GTSNPN and SVGIG (reference sequence). Trimming left V 4 bases short and J 4 bases short, with 9 bases between.

V usage is TRBV28 and J usage is TRBJ1-2, with D uncertain. V gave up 5 bases and J gave up 8 bases, with 15 bases separating them. CDR3 length: 13 amino acids. The germline V gene encodes CDR1 MDHEN and CDR2 SYDVKM. CDR3 nucleotides: TGTGCCAGCAGTCCTATTGGGTACGGGGGCTACACCTTC. Translated: CASSPIGYGGYTF.

This clone was recorded once. The rearrangement uses TRBV19 and TRBJ1-5; TRBD1 might be the D (5 bases). This CDR3 is built from 16 residues. The ends were cut back, 4 bases at V and 2 bases at J, with 15 bases in the middle. Germline loops: CDR1 LNHDA, CDR2 SQIVND (reference sequence). The CDR3 is CASSRSGGGGNQPQHF. DNA of the CDR3: TGTGCCAGTAGTAGATCTGGTGGGGGTGGCAATCAGCCCCAGCATTTT.

This CDR3 is CASSQSASRGTQYF. The DNA for the CDR3 is TGTGCCAGCAGCCAATCGGCCTCCCGAGGGACCCAGTACTTC. This sequence joins TRBV16 and TRBJ2-5; no clear D gene. The CDR3 sequence is 14 residues long. Germline V gene data show CDR1 as KGHSY and CDR2 as FQNENV. With 0 bases removed from V and 7 bases from J, the gap between germline ends came to 12 bases. Full variable domain (missing parts from reference TRBV16 and TRBJ2-5): GEEVAQTPKHLVRGEGQKAKLYCAPIKGHSYVFWYQQVLKNEFKFLISFQNENVFDETGMPKERFSAKCLPNSPCSLEIQATKLEDSAVYFCASSQSASRGTQYFGPGTRLLVL.

In this sample, this clone turned up once. The chain joins TRBV11-3 to TRBJ2-3, with a weak D call TRBD1 (5 bases). There are 12 residues in the CDR3. From germline, CDR1 is SGHNT and CDR2 YENEEA. V lost 5 bases and J lost 8, with 11 bases in between. CDR3 nucleotides: TGTGCCAGCAGCCCAGGGTACGGTACGCAGTATTTT. Translated: CASSPGYGTQYF.

This rearrangement joins TRBV27 to TRBJ2-5; D gene unclear. This CDR3 has 13 amino acids. Germline V gene lookup returns CDR1 MNHEY and CDR2 SMNVEV (reference sequence). With 5 bases removed from V and 5 bases from J, the gap between germline ends came to 12 bases. The CDR3 sequence: CASSPSFGETQYF. The CDR3 bases are TGTGCCAGCAGTCCATCATTTGGGGAGACCCAGTACTTC.